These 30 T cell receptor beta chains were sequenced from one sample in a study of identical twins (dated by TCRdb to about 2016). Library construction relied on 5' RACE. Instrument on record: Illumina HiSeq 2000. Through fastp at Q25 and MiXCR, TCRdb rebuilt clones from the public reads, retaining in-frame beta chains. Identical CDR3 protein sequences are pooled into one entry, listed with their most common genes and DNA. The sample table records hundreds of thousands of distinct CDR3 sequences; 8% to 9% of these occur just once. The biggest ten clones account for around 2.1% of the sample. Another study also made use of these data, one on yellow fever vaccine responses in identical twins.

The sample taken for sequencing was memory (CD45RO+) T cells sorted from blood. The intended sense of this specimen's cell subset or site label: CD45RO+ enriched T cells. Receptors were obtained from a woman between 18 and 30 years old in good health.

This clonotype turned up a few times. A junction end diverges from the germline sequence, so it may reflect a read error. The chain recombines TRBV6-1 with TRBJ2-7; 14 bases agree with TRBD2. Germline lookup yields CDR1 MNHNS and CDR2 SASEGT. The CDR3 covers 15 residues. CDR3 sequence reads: CASSEGTSGSDEQYF. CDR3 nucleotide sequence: TGTGCCAGCAGCGAAGGGACTAGCGGGAGCGACGAGCAGTACTTC.

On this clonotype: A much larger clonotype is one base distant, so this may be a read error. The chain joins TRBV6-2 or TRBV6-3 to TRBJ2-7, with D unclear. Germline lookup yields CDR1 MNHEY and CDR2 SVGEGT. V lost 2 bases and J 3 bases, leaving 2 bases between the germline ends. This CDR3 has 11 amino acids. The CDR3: CASSYHYEQYF. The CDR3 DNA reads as TGTGCCAGCAGTTACCACTACGAGCAGTACTTC.

Here the CDR3 reads CASSPRQQANEKLFF. The CDR3 nucleotides are TGTGCCAGCAGCCCAAGACAGCAGGCTAATGAAAAACTGTTTTTT. The chain carries TRBV7-2 and TRBJ1-4, with D perhaps matching TRBD1 (5 bases). V lost 5 bases to trimming and J lost 3 bases, with 13 bases between them. Germline CDR1 SGHTA, CDR2 FQGNSA. The CDR3 covers 15 residues.

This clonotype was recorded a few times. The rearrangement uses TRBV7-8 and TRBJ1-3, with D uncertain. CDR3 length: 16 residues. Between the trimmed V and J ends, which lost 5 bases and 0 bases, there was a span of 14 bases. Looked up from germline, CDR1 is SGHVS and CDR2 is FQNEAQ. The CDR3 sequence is CASSLEGTRSGNTIYF. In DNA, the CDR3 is TGTGCCAGCAGCCTAGAAGGCACCCGCTCTGGAAACACCATATATTTT. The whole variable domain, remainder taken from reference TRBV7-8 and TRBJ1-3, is GAGVSQSPRYKVAKRGQDVALRCDPISGHVSLFWYQQALGQGPEFLTYFQNEAQLDKSGLPSDRFFAERPEGSVSTLKIQRTQQEDSAVYLCASSLEGTRSGNTIYFGEGSWLTVV.

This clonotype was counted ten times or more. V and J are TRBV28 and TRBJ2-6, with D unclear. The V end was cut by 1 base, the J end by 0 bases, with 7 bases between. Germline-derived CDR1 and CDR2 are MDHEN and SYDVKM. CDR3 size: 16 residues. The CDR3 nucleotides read TGTGCCAGCAGTTTATTTGGTCACTCTGGGGCCAACGTCCTGACTTTC. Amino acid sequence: CASSLFGHSGANVLTF.

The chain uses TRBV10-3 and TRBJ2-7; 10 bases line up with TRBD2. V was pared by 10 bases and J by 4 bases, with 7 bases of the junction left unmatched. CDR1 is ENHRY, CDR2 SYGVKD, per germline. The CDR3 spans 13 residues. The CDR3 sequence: CATSGSSLYEQYF. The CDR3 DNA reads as TGTGCCACTAGCGGGAGTTCTCTTTACGAGCAGTACTTC.

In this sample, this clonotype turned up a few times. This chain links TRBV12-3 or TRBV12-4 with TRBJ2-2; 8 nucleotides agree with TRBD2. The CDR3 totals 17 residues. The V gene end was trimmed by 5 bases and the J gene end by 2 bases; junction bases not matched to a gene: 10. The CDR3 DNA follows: TGTGCCAGCAGTCCGCAAGCGGGGGAGCCTAACACCGGGGAGCTGTTTTTT. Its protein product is CASSPQAGEPNTGELFF.

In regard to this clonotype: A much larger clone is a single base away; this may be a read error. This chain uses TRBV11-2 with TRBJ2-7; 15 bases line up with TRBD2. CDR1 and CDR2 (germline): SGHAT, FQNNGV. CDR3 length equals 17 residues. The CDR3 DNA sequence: TGTACCAGCAGTCTCGGACTAGCGGGGGGGAGGGGGAACGAGCAGTACGTC. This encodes CTSSLGLAGGRGNEQYV.

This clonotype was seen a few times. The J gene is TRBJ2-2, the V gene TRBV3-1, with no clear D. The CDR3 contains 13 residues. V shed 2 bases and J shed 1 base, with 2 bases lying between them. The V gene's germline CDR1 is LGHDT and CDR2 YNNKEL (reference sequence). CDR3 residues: CASSQKNTGELFF. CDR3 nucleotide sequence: TGTGCCAGCAGCCAAAAGAACACCGGGGAGCTGTTTTTT.

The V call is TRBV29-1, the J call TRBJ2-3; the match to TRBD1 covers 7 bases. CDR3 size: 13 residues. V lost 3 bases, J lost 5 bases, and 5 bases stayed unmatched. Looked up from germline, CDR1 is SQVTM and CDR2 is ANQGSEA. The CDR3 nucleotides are TGCAGCGTTGATGGGACAGCGGTAGATACGCAGTATTTT. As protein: CSVDGTAVDTQYF.

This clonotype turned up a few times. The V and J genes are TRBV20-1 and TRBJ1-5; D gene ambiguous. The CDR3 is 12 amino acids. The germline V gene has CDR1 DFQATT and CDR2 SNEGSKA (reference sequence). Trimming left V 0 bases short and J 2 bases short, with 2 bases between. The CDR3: CSARDRNQPQHF. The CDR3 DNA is TGCAGTGCTAGAGATCGCAATCAGCCCCAGCATTTT.

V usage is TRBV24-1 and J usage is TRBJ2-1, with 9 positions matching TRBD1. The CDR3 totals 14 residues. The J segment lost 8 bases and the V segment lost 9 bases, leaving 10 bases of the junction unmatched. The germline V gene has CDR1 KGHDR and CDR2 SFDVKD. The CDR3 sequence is CATRETGGRDEQFF. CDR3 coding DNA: TGTGCCACCCGAGAGACAGGGGGGAGAGATGAGCAGTTCTTC.

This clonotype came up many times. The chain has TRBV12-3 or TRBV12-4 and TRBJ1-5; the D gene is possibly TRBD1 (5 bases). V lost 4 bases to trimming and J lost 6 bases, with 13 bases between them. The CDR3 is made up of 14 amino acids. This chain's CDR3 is CASSWGEGSQPQHF. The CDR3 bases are TGTGCCAGCAGTTGGGGGGAAGGAAGTCAGCCCCAGCATTTT.

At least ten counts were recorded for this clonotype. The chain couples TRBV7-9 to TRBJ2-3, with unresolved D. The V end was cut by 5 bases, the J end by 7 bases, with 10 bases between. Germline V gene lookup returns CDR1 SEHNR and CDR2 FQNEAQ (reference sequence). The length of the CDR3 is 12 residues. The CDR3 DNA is TGTGCCAGCAGCCCCGAGTCCAATACGCAGTATTTT. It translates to CASSPESNTQYF.

The CDR3 DNA follows: TGCGCCAGCAGCTTTGGGGACAGGGGCAATGAGCAGTTCTTC. The encoded protein is CASSFGDRGNEQFF. This sequence joins TRBV5-1 and TRBJ2-1; 10 bases fit TRBD1. The CDR3 has 14 residues. Germline assignment: CDR1 SGHRS and CDR2 YFSETQ. The V gene end was trimmed by 2 bases and the J gene end by 6 bases; junction bases not matched to a gene: 2. The variable domain in full, completed from reference TRBV5-1 and TRBJ2-1, reads KAGVTQTPRYLIKTRGQQVTLSCSPISGHRSVSWYQQTPGQGLQFLFEYFSETQRNKGNFPGRFSGRQFSNSRSEMNVSTLELGDSALYLCASSFGDRGNEQFFGPGTRLTVL.

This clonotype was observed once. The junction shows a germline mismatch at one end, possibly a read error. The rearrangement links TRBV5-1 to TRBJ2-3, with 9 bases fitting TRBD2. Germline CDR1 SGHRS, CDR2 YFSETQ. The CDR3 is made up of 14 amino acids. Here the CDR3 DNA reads TGCGCCAGCAGCCCGGGGGCTAGCGGGGATACGCGGTATTTT. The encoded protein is CASSPGASGDTRYF.

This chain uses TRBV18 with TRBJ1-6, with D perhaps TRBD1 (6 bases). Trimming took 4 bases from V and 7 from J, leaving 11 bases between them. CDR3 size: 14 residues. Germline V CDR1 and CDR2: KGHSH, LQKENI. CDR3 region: CASSRRGPNSPLHF. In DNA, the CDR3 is TGTGCCAGCTCACGGCGGGGGCCAAATTCACCCCTCCACTTT.

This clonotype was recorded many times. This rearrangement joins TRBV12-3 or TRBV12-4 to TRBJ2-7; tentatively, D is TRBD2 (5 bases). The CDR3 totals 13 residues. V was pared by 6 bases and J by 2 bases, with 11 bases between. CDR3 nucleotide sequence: TGTGCCAGCAGCCAAACCGGGGCCTACGAGCAGTACTTC. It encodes CASSQTGAYEQYF.

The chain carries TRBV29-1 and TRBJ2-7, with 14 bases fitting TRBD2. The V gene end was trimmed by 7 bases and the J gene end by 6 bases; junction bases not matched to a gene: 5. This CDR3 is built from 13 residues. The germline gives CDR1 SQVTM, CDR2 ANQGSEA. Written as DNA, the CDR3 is TGCAGCGACCGGACTAGCGGGAGGATCGAGCAGTACTTC. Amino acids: CSDRTSGRIEQYF.

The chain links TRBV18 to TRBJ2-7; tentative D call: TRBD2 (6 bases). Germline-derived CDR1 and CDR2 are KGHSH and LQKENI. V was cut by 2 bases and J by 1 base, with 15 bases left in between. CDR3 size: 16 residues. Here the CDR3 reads CASSPGAGTASYEQYF. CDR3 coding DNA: TGTGCCAGCTCACCAGGGGCGGGGACGGCTTCCTACGAGCAGTACTTC.

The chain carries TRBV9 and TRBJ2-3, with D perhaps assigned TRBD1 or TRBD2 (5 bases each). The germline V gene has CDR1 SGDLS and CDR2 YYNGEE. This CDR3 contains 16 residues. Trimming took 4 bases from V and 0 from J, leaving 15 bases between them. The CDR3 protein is CASSLRPGTSTDTQYF. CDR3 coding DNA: TGTGCCAGCAGCCTCCGTCCCGGGACCAGCACAGATACGCAGTATTTT.

The CDR3 DNA reads as TGTGCCTTCAGTTTAGGGAGGACTAGCGGGAGCAGGACCGGGGAGCTGTTTTTT. This gives the protein CAFSLGRTSGSRTGELFF. This rearrangement joins TRBV2 to TRBJ2-2, with TRBD2 matching 13 bases. CDR3 length: 18 amino acids. Unmatched junction bases numbered 17, after V lost 11 bases and J lost 5 bases. CDR1 is SNHLY, CDR2 FYNNEI, per germline.

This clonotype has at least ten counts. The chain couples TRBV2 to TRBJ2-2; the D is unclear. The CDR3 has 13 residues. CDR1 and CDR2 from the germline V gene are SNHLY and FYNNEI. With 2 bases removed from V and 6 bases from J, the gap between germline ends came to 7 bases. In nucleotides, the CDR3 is TGTGCCAGCAGTGAAAGTAGGGCCGGGGAGCTGTTTTTT. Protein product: CASSESRAGELFF.

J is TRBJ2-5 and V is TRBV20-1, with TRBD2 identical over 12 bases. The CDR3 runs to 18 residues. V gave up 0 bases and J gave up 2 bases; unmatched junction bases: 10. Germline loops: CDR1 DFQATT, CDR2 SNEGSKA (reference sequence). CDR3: CSAREADRTSGVQETQYF. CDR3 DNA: TGCAGTGCTAGAGAAGCGGATCGGACTAGCGGGGTACAAGAGACCCAGTACTTC.

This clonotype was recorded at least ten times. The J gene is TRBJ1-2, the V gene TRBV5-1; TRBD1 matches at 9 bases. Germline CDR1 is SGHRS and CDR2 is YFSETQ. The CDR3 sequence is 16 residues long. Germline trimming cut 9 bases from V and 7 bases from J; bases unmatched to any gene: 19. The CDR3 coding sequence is TGCGCCACCGCGAGGGGGGACAGGGCATCTACGGCTGGCTACACCTTC. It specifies CATARGDRASTAGYTF.

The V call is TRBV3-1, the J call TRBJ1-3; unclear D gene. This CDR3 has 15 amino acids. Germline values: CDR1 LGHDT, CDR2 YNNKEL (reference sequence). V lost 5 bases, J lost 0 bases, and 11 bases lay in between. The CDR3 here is CASSDLGFSGNTIYF. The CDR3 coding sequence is TGTGCCAGCAGCGACCTGGGGTTCTCTGGAAACACCATATATTTT. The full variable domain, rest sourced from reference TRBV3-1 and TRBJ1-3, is DTAVSQTPKYLVTQMGNDKSIKCEQNLGHDTMYWYKQDSKKFLKIMFSYNNKELIINETVPNRFSPKSPDKAHLNLHINSLELGDSAVYFCASSDLGFSGNTIYFGEGSWLTVV.

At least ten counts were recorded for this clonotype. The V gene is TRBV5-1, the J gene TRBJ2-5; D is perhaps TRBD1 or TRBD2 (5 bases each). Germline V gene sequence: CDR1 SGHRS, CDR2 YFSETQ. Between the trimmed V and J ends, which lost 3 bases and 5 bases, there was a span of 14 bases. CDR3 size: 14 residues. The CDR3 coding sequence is TGCGCCAGCAGCTCAGGGAGTCCGGGGGAGACCCAGTACTTC. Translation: CASSSGSPGETQYF.

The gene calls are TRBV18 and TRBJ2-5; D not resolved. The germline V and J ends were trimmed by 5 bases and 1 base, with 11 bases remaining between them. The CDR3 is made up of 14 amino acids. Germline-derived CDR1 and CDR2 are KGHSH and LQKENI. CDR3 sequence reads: CASSSLRPQETQYF. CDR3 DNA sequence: TGTGCCAGCTCATCTTTAAGGCCCCAAGAGACCCAGTACTTC. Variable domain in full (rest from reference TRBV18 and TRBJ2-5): NAGVMQNPRHLVRRRGQEARLRCSPMKGHSHVYWYRQLPEEGLKFMVYLQKENIIDESGMPKERFSAEFPKEGPSILRIQQVVRGDSAAYFCASSSLRPQETQYFGPGTRLLVL.

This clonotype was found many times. As DNA, the CDR3 is TGTGCCAGCAGTCCCCCGTCGGGGGCACCCGGGGAGCTGTTTTTT. Residues: CASSPPSGAPGELFF. The chain joins TRBV6-1 to TRBJ2-2; TRBD1 or TRBD2 may be the D gene (6 bases each). The V end was cut by 5 bases, the J end by 6 bases, with 16 bases between. The CDR3 covers 15 residues. From germline, CDR1 is MNHNS and CDR2 SASEGT.

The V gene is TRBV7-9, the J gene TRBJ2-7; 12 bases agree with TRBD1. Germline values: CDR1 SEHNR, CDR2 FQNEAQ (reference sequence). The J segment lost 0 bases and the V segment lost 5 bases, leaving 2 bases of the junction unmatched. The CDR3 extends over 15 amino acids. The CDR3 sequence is CASSMGQGASYEQYF. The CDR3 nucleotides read TGTGCCAGCAGCATGGGACAGGGGGCCTCCTACGAGCAGTACTTC. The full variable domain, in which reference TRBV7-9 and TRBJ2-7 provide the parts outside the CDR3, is DTGVSQNPRHKITKRGQNVTFRCDPISEHNRLYWYRQTLGQGPEFLTYFQNEAQLEKSRLLSDRFSAERPKGSFSTLEIQRTEQGDSAMYLCASSMGQGASYEQYFGPGTRLTVT.